This record concerns one T cell receptor beta chain sequence. Repertoires were generated with immunoSEQ multiplex PCR, while TCRdb's copy carries only in-frame clones and drops some. Among about 40,000 clones listed, around 94% were seen once. This entry is derived from a study of T cell changes during pregnancy in multiple sclerosis. The sample in question was peripheral blood, obtained in the third trimester of pregnancy. This clonotype originated in a female donor with multiple sclerosis, enrolled in a pregnancy study.

The CDR3 loop reads CASSPLEGREQYF. The CDR3 DNA follows: TGTGCCAGCTCACCACTAGAGGGTCGCGAGCAGTACTTC. The J gene is TRBJ2-7, the V gene TRBV18, with a weak D call TRBD2 (5 bases). V shed 1 base and J shed 6 bases, with 10 bases lying between them. Germline V gives CDR1 KGHSH, CDR2 LQKENI. The CDR3 length is 13 residues.